This T cell receptor beta chain was captured in a study of T cell responses to AZD1222 COVID-19 vaccine. Assay: immunoSEQ multiplex PCR; the TCRdb copy retains only in-frame clones and omits some. Here the sample spans some 120,000 clones, roughly nine tenths being singletons. The CDR3 covers 17 residues. Germline V CDR1 and CDR2: SGHNT, YYREEE (reference sequence). V was trimmed by 2 bases and J by 0 bases, leaving 15 bases between them. Second-dose schedules of about 4 or about 12 weeks were combined. This rearrangement joins TRBV5-4 to TRBJ1-3, with a tentative D call TRBD1 (5 bases). The input for sequencing was peripheral blood, taken 28 days after the second AZD1222 dose. The sequence was collected from an adult who received the AZD1222 COVID-19 vaccine. The CDR3 is CASSFGTPSSSGNTIYF. The CDR3 nucleotides read TGTGCCAGCAGCTTCGGGACGCCTAGCAGCTCTGGAAACACCATATATTTT.